Each of the 5 T cell receptor beta chains below was sequenced from the same sample in a study of OX40 agonist ivuxolimab in advanced cancers. Library preparation employed the immunoSEQ multiplex PCR assay. TCRdb stores this immuneACCESS table with in-frame sequences only. Part of the clones is absent; in the studies checked, under half of the shortfall reflects unresolved V genes, and no reason is known for the rest. Across this sample there are 65,000 to 85,000 clones, with around nine tenths seen only once. The ten most abundant clones make up approximately 2.1% of the sample. Sequences were derived from CD4+ or CD8+ T cells sorted from blood, sampled in a trial of the OX40 agonist ivuxolimab. These receptors were taken from an adult with an advanced solid tumor such as melanoma, head and neck, liver or kidney cancer.

The chain joins TRBV14 to TRBJ2-2; 7 bases line up with TRBD1. The CDR3 runs to 14 residues. With V trimmed by 6 bases and J by 5 bases, 6 bases remained unmatched. CDR1 is SGHDN, CDR2 FVKESK, per germline. CDR3 sequence (DNA): TGTGCCAGCAGTCTAGTCAGGGGGACCGGGGAGCTGTTTTTT. Translation: CASSLVRGTGELFF.

This sequence joins TRBV4-2 and TRBJ1-5; D perhaps matches TRBD1 (5 bases). Germline V gives CDR1 LGHNA, CDR2 YNFKEQ. Trimming removed 0 bases from V and 5 bases from J, with 14 bases in between. CDR3 length: 16 residues. The CDR3 region has the DNA TGTGCCAGCAGCCAAGATCGGGGGGTGGAAGATCAGCCCCAGCATTTT. This gives the protein CASSQDRGVEDQPQHF.

The gene calls are TRBV27 and TRBJ2-1; 7 positions agree with TRBD2. From germline, CDR1 is MNHEY and CDR2 SMNVEV (reference sequence). This CDR3 has 15 amino acids. Trimming at V came to 7 bases and at J to 2 bases, leaving 8 bases not matched to a gene. The CDR3 loop reads CASTSLRGAYNEQFF. In nucleotides, the CDR3 is TGTGCCAGCACCTCGCTCCGGGGGGCCTACAATGAGCAGTTCTTC.

J is TRBJ2-1 and V is TRBV6-1; D ambiguous. Germline assignment: CDR1 MNHNS and CDR2 SASEGT. V lost 0 bases and J 6 bases, leaving 15 bases between the germline ends. CDR3 length equals 16 residues. This chain's CDR3 is CASSEARGKSANEQFF. As DNA, the CDR3 is TGTGCCAGCAGTGAAGCGCGAGGAAAATCGGCCAATGAGCAGTTCTTC.

This clone was found once. The gene calls are TRBV5-1 and TRBJ2-7; weak D call: TRBD1 (6 bases). V was clipped by 4 bases and J by 1 base, with 12 bases between them. The CDR3 runs 14 residues. In germline, CDR1 is SGHRS, CDR2 YFSETQ. The CDR3, as DNA: TGCGCCAGCAGCGACCAGACAGGTTCCTACGAGCAGTACTTC. Protein product: CASSDQTGSYEQYF.